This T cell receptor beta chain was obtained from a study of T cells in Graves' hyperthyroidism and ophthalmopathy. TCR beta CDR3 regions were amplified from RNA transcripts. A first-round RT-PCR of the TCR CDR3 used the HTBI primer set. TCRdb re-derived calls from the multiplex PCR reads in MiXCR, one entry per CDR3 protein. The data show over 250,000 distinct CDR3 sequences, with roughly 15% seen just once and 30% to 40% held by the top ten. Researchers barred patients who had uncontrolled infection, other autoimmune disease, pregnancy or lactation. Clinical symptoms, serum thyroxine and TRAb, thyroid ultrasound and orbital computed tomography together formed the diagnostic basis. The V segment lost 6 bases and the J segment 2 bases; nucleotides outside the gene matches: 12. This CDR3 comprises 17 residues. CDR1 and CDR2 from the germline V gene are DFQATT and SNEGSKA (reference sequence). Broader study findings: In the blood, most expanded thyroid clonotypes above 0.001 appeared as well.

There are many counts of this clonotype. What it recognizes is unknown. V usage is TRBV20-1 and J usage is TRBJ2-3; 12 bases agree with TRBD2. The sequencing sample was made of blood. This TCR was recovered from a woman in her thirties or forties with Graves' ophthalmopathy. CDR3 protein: CSASGLAGGRDTDTQYF. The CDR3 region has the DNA TGCAGTGCCTCAGGGCTAGCGGGGGGGCGGGACACAGATACGCAGTATTTT.